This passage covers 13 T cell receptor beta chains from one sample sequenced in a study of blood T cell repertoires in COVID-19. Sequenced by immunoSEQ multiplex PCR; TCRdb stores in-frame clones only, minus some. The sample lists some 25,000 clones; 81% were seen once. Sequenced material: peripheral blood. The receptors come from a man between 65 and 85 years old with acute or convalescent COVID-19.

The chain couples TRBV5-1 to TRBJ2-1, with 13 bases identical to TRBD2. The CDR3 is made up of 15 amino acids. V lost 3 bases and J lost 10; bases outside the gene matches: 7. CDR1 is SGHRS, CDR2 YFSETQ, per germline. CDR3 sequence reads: CASSSLAGGPGEQFF. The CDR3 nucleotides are TGCGCCAGCAGCTCACTAGCGGGGGGGCCTGGGGAGCAGTTCTTC.

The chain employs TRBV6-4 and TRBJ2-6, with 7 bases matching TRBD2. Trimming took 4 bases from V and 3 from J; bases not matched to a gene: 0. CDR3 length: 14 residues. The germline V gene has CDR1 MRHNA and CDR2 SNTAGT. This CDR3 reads CASSAGGGANVLTF. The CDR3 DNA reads TGTGCCAGCAGTGCGGGAGGTGGGGCCAACGTCCTGACTTTC.

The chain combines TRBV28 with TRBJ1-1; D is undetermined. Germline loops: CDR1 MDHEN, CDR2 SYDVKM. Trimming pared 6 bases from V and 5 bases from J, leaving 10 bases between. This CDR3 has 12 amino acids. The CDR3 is CASRKLRTEAFF. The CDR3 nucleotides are TGTGCCAGCAGGAAACTGAGGACTGAAGCTTTCTTT.

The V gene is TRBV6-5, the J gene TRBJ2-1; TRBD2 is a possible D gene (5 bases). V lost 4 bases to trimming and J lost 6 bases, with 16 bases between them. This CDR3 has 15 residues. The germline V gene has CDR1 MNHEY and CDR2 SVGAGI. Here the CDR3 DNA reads TGTGCCAGCAGTTCACTCGGGATACCTGGCAATGAGCAGTTCTTC. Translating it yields CASSSLGIPGNEQFF.

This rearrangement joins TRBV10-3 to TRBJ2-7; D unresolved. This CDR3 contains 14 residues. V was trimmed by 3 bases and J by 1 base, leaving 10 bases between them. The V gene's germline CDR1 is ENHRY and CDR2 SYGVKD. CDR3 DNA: TGTGCCATCAGTGACCCCGGTCATTCCTACGAGCAGTACTTC. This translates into CAISDPGHSYEQYF.

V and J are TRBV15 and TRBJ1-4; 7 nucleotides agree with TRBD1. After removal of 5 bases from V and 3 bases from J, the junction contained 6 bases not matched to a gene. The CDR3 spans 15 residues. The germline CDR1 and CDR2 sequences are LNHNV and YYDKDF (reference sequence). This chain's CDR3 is CATSFKGGSNEKLFF. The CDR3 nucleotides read TGTGCCACCAGCTTTAAAGGGGGCTCTAATGAAAAACTGTTTTTT.

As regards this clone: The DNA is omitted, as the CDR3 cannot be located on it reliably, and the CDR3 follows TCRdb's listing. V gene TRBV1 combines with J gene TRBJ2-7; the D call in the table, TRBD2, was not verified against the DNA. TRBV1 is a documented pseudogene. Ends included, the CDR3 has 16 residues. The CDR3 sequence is CTSSQDWASGSYEQYF.

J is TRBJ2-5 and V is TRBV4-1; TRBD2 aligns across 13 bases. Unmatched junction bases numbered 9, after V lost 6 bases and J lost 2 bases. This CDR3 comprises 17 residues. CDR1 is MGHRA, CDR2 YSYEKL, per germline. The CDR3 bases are TGCGCCAGCAGTGATGGGACTAGCGGGAAGGTTCAAGAGACCCAGTACTTC. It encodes CASSDGTSGKVQETQYF.

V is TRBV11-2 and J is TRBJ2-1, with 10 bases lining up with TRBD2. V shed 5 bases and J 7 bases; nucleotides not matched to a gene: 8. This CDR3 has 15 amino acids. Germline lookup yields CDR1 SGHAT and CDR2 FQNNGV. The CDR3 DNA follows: TGTGCCAGCAGCATCTTAGCGGGAGGAAGTAATGAGCAGTTCTTC. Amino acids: CASSILAGGSNEQFF. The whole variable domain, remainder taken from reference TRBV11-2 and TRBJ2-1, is EAGVAQSPRYKIIEKRQSVAFWCNPISGHATLYWYQQILGQGPKLLIQFQNNGVVDDSQLPKDRFSAERLKGVDSTLKIQPAKLEDSAVYLCASSILAGGSNEQFFGPGTRLTVL.

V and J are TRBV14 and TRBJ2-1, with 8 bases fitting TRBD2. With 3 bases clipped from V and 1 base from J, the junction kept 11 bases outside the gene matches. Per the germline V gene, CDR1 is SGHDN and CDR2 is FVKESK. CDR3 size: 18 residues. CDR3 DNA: TGTGCCAGCAGCCAGATCCCTTTTAGCGGGGTATCCTACAATGAGCAGTTCTTC. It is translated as CASSQIPFSGVSYNEQFF.

CDR3 amino acids: CASSVSSWGANVLTF. The DNA for the CDR3 is TGTGCCAGCAGCGTTAGCTCGTGGGGGGCCAACGTCCTGACTTTC. The chain combines TRBV6-6 with TRBJ2-6; D is undetermined. The CDR3 runs 15 residues. Germline lookup yields CDR1 MNHNY and CDR2 SVGAGI (reference sequence). The V end was cut by 6 bases, the J end by 4 bases, with 13 bases between.

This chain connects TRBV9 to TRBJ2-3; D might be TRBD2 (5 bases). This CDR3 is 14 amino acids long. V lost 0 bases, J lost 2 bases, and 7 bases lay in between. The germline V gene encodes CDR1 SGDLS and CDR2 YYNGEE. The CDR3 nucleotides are TGTGCCAGCAGCGTAGCGGGGTACACAGATACGCAGTATTTT. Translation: CASSVAGYTDTQYF. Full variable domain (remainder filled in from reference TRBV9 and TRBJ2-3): DSGVTQTPKHLITATGQRVTLRCSPRSGDLSVYWYQQSLDQGLQFLIQYYNGEERAKGNILERFSAQQFPDLHSELNLSSLELGDSALYFCASSVAGYTDTQYFGPGTRLTVL.

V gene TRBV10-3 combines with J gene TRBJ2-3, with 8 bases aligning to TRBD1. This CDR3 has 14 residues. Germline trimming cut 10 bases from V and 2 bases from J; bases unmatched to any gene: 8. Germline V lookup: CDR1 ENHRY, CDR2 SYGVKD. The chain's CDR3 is CATKRTGTTDTQYF. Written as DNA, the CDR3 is TGTGCCACTAAGAGGACAGGGACCACAGATACGCAGTATTTT.